A selection of T cell receptor beta chains follows, all from one sample in a study of CD4 T cells in relation to SARS-CoV-2 and coronaviruses. Sequencing was performed with immunoSEQ multiplex PCR; in TCRdb, only in-frame clones are kept and a portion is missing. The repertoire holds 20,000 to 25,000 clones, with 76% as singletons. No antigens are known for them. What was sequenced was CD4+ T cells from PBMCs, cultured in vitro. The receptors were sampled from a human donor in good health. The CDR3 runs from the conserved cysteine through the conserved F or W. A D gene is named only where the DNA matches it firmly. Some rows mark clone size as missing; the rest say once, few, many or name a class of expanded clone.

j_call	d_call	clone_size	v_call	cdr3_nt	cdr3_aa
TRBJ2-1	NA	NA	TRBV7-9	TGTGCCAGCAGCTTACCCAATGAGCAGTTCTTC	CASSLPNEQFF
TRBJ2-7	NA	NA	TRBV27	TGTGCCAGCAGTCCACAGGGAGGCGGGCAGTACTTC	CASSPQGGGQYF
TRBJ1-1	TRBD1	NA	TRBV6-4	TGTGCCAGCAGCGGAGGGTGGGGACAGAAAGCTTTCTTT	CASSGGWGQKAFF
TRBJ2-7	NA	once	TRBV30	TGTGCCTGGAGTGTACGGCAGGGCTCCTACGAGCAGTACTTC	CAWSVRQGSYEQYF
TRBJ2-6	TRBD1	NA	TRBV18	TGTGCCAGCTCACCAAAGGGGGCGCTATTGAAATACTCTGGGGCCAACGTCCTGACTTTC	CASSPKGALLKYSGANVLTF
TRBJ2-7	TRBD2	NA	TRBV7-2	TGTGCCAGCAGCTTAGTTGGGGGGGACCCCTACGAGCAGTACTTC	CASSLVGGDPYEQYF
TRBJ2-3	NA	NA	TRBV6-1	TGTGCCAGCAGTGAAGGGGAAACAGATACGCAGTATTTT	CASSEGETDTQYF
TRBJ2-1	TRBD1	NA	TRBV6-5	TGTGCCAGCAGGACACTGCAGGGGGCGCGTTATGAGCAGTTCTTC	CASRTLQGARYEQFF
TRBJ1-2	NA	NA	TRBV30	TGTGCCTGGAGTTCGGAGGACTATGGCTACACCTTC	CAWSSEDYGYTF
TRBJ1-5	TRBD1	NA	TRBV29-1	TGCAGCATAAGACAGGGTGATCAGCCCCAGCATTTT	CSIRQGDQPQHF
TRBJ2-1	NA	NA	TRBV6-5	TGTGCCAGCAGTTACCCAGCGTCCAATGAGCAGTTCTTC	CASSYPASNEQFF
TRBJ2-5	NA	once	TRBV24-1	TGTGCCACCAGTGAAGACAGGGGAGGGGAGACCCAGTACTTC	CATSEDRGGETQYF
TRBJ1-1	TRBD1	NA	TRBV7-9	TGTGCCAGCAGCTTTTTCCCGACAGGGGACACTGAAGCTTTCTTT	CASSFFPTGDTEAFF
TRBJ2-7	TRBD1	NA	TRBV5-6	TGTGCCAGCAGCTTGGGACAGGGGACAAACGAGCAGTACTTC	CASSLGQGTNEQYF
TRBJ2-5	TRBD2	NA	TRBV25-1	TGTGCCAGCAGTGAATTCAGCGGGAGGAATCTAGAGACCCAGTACTTC	CASSEFSGRNLETQYF
TRBJ1-3	TRBD1	few	TRBV7-6	TGTGCCAGCAGCCCGGGGGGGACAGCCGTAAACACCATATATTTT	CASSPGGTAVNTIYF
TRBJ1-1	NA	NA	TRBV6-5	TGTGCCAGCAGTTACTCGGGGGGCTGGGGGGCTGAAGCTTTCTTT	CASSYSGGWGAEAFF
TRBJ1-1	NA	NA	TRBV7-6	TGTGCCAGCAGCTTATTTGTTACGTCTGAAGCTTTCTTT	CASSLFVTSEAFF
TRBJ2-7	NA	NA	TRBV21-1	TGTGCCAGCAGCAAAGGTGCGGGAGGCCCCTACGAGCAGTACTTC	CASSKGAGGPYEQYF
TRBJ1-6	NA	NA	TRBV30	TGTGCCTGGAGTGTAGAGCCCGGTTCACCCCTCCACTTT	CAWSVEPGSPLHF
TRBJ1-1	TRBD1	NA	TRBV18	TGTGCCAGCTCATTAACATCAGGGGGTTTGAACACTGAAGCTTTCTTT	CASSLTSGGLNTEAFF
TRBJ1-6	NA	NA	TRBV25-1	TGTGCCAGCAGAGCAGCTAATTCCCTCCACTTT	CASRAANSLHF
TRBJ1-1	NA	once	TRBV5-1	TGCGCCAGCAGACCCACTCGGGAGGGGGAGAACACTGAAGCTTTCTTT	CASRPTREGENTEAFF
TRBJ2-1	TRBD2	once	TRBV6-5	TGTGCCAGCAGATTAGCGGGAGGGCCCGCCCATGAGCAGTTCTTC	CASRLAGGPAHEQFF
TRBJ2-3	NA	NA	TRBV23-1	TGCGCCTACACGGTCGTGTCAGATACGCAGTATTTT	CAYTVVSDTQYF
TRBJ2-2	NA	few	TRBV3-1/TRBV3-2	TGTGCCAGCAGCGCGTTAGGAGGGCGGGGGAACACCGGGGAGCTGTTTTTT	CASSALGGRGNTGELFF
TRBJ2-1	NA	NA	TRBV11-2	TGTGCCAGCAGCTTAGATCCGGGGTTTTGGGATTACTCCTACAATGAGCAGTTCTTC	CASSLDPGFWDYSYNEQFF
TRBJ2-7	NA	NA	TRBV19	TGTGCCAGTTTTACAGGGAAAGGAGGCTACGAGCAGTACTTC	CASFTGKGGYEQYF
TRBJ2-2	NA	NA	TRBV21-1	TGTGCCAGCAGCAAAAAGGGGGTAGTAACCGGGGAGCTGTTTTTT	CASSKKGVVTGELFF
TRBJ1-3	NA	NA	TRBV3-1/TRBV3-2	TGTGCCAGCAGCCAAGAACCAGACTACTCTGGAAACACCATATATTTT	CASSQEPDYSGNTIYF
TRBJ2-7	TRBD2	NA	TRBV5-1	TGCGCCAGCAGCTTGGATCCGACCGGGACTAGCTACGAGCAGTACTTC	CASSLDPTGTSYEQYF
TRBJ2-3	NA	NA	TRBV3-1/TRBV3-2	TGTGCCAGCAGCCAAGATCTCGCGGCGGATACGCAGTATTTT	CASSQDLAADTQYF
TRBJ1-5	NA	NA	TRBV30	TGTGCCTGGAGTGAAGGGGCCAATCAGCCCCAGCATTTT	CAWSEGANQPQHF
TRBJ2-7	TRBD1	NA	TRBV7-9	TGTGCCAGCAGCTTAGACGGGACAGGGGGCCGCGAGCAGTACTTC	CASSLDGTGGREQYF
TRBJ2-7	TRBD2	NA	TRBV9	TGTGCCAGCAGCCCAGGACTAGCGGAGAGCTACGAGCAGTACTTC	CASSPGLAESYEQYF
TRBJ2-3	TRBD2	NA	TRBV5-1	TGCGCCAGCAGCGATCTGACTAGCGGAGTGGGCACAGATACGCAGTATTTT	CASSDLTSGVGTDTQYF
TRBJ1-2	NA	few	TRBV2	TGTGCCAGCAGTGAGATACCTAACTATGGCTACACCTTC	CASSEIPNYGYTF
TRBJ1-1	NA	NA	TRBV4-1	TGCGCCAGCAGCCAAGAAATGGGGGTCGGCACTGAAGCTTTCTTT	CASSQEMGVGTEAFF
TRBJ1-6	NA	NA	TRBV2	TGTGCCAGCAGCGGACAGAGCCCCGATAATTCACCCCTCCACTTT	CASSGQSPDNSPLHF
TRBJ2-3	TRBD1	NA	TRBV5-6	TGTGCCAGCAGCTTGGTGGACAGGGGGCTAGCAGATACGCAGTATTTT	CASSLVDRGLADTQYF
TRBJ2-2	NA	NA	TRBV7-8	TGTGCCAGCATGTTCAGGGTGGAAACCGGGGAGCTGTTTTTT	CASMFRVETGELFF
TRBJ2-7	TRBD2	NA	TRBV18	TGTGCCAGCTCACCAGGGGCGGGAGGGCCGTCGGGCGAGCAGTACTTC	CASSPGAGGPSGEQYF
TRBJ2-2	NA	NA	TRBV7-3	TGTGCCAGCAGCCCCGGGTCTTCCGGGGAGCTGTTTTTT	CASSPGSSGELFF
TRBJ2-5	TRBD1	NA	TRBV23-1	TGCGCCAGCAGTCAGCACCAAAGCGGGACAGGGCCCCGGGAGACCCAGTACTTC	CASSQHQSGTGPRETQYF
TRBJ2-7	TRBD2	once	TRBV5-6	TGTGCCAGCAGCACGGGACTAGCGGGAGTAGTCGACGAGCAGTACTTC	CASSTGLAGVVDEQYF
TRBJ2-3	NA	NA	TRBV11-2	TGTGCCAGCAGCTTGGTAGGGGATACGCAGTATTTT	CASSLVGDTQYF
TRBJ2-1	NA	NA	TRBV20-1	TGCAGTGCTAGGGGACCCAATGAGCAGTTCTTC	CSARGPNEQFF
TRBJ1-2	NA	NA	TRBV28	TGTGCCAGCAGGGAGGATTATGGCTACACCTTC	CASREDYGYTF
TRBJ2-1	NA	NA	TRBV11-3	TGTGCCAGCAGCTTAGATCGGCGTAGCAATGAGCAGTTCTTC	CASSLDRRSNEQFF
TRBJ2-1	NA	few	TRBV19	TGTGCCAGTAGTGCGAGGGACTTTTCCACGGAGCAGTTCTTC	CASSARDFSTEQFF
TRBJ2-7	TRBD2	NA	TRBV5-1	TGCGCCAGCAGCCGCCAGGGACTAGCGTTCTCCTACGAGCAGTACTTC	CASSRQGLAFSYEQYF
TRBJ2-4	TRBD2	NA	TRBV19	TGTGCCAGTAGTACGACTAGCGGGGGCGTCATTCAGTACTTC	CASSTTSGGVIQYF
TRBJ1-5	NA	NA	TRBV3-1/TRBV3-2	TGTGCCAGCAGCCAAGGTGGGGCTAGGGGCAATCAGCCCCAGCATTTT	CASSQGGARGNQPQHF
TRBJ2-5	TRBD1	NA	TRBV24-1	TGTGCCACCAGTGACCGGACAGGGGGCGTCACGGAGACCCAGTACTTC	CATSDRTGGVTETQYF
TRBJ1-5	TRBD1	NA	TRBV3-1/TRBV3-2	TGTGCCAGCAGCTGGGACAGGGAACAGCCCCAGCATTTT	CASSWDREQPQHF
TRBJ1-6	NA	few	TRBV9	TGTGCCAGCAGCCCGAGTGGGGCCCTCAATTCACCCCTCCACTTT	CASSPSGALNSPLHF
TRBJ2-1	TRBD2	few	TRBV9	TGTGCCAGCAGCCCGCGGGAGGAGGGTTACAATGAGCAGTTCTTC	CASSPREEGYNEQFF
TRBJ2-1	TRBD1	NA	TRBV25-1	TGTGCCAGCAGTGACATACAGGGGTACTACAATGAGCAGTTCTTC	CASSDIQGYYNEQFF
TRBJ2-2	TRBD1	few	TRBV28	TGTGCCAGCAGTTCCTTACTCGGGACAGGGATCGGGGAGCTGTTTTTT	CASSSLLGTGIGELFF